The entry below describes one T cell receptor (beta chain). Per the study methods: Amplification from reference gene primers served as the basis for estimated nucleated cell counts. Generated by immunoSEQ multiplex PCR, the TCRdb table keeps only in-frame clones and is missing some. For V, J and clone size, that table is used; D and trimming come from the DNA. Of a few hundred thousand clones in the sample, less than 90% are singletons; the top ten hold 1.5% to 1.9%. Germline V gene data show CDR1 as LNHDA and CDR2 as SQIVND (reference sequence). CDR3 length: 13 residues. Trimming removed 6 bases at V and 4 bases at J, with 12 bases between. This specimen belongs to a study of blood T cell repertoires in COVID-19. On the study more broadly: The study drew acute and convalescent COVID-19 samples from the United States, Italy and Spain. The analysed material was cDNA or gDNA that came from T cells, B-cell-depleted T cells, or PBMCs.

The source of this sequence is a middle-aged woman who had recovered from COVID-19. The sequenced material came from peripheral blood. The chain carries TRBV19 and TRBJ2-5, with D possibly matching TRBD2 (6 bases). This CDR3 is CASRSPGRETQYF. The CDR3 nucleotides are TGTGCCAGTAGGTCTCCCGGGAGAGAGACCCAGTACTTC.